Listed below are T cell receptor beta chains from one sample, sequenced in a study of shared clonotypes between healthy human individuals. Libraries were prepared by immunoSEQ multiplex PCR; TCRdb keeps only in-frame clonotypes and omits some of them. The data show nearly 750,000 clones, with approximately 72% seen just once and approximately 1.7% held by the top ten. The source material was memory CD4+ T cells sorted from blood. The receptors originated from a woman aged 25 to 39 in good health. Both conserved end residues are part of each CDR3. The order of the fields is J gene, V gene, clone size, CDR3 protein. Size is omitted from some rows. Given values are once, few, many or a class for expanded clones.

j_call: TRBJ2-5
v_call: TRBV5-4
clone_size: NA
cdr3_aa: CASSQKLAGPQETQYF

j_call: TRBJ1-1
v_call: TRBV6-5
clone_size: NA
cdr3_aa: CASSYTRTEEAFF

j_call: TRBJ2-1
v_call: TRBV5-1
clone_size: few
cdr3_aa: CASSSDSPSYNEQFF

j_call: TRBJ2-7
v_call: TRBV5-4
clone_size: NA
cdr3_aa: CASSRGGSYEQYF

j_call: TRBJ1-1
v_call: TRBV7-3
clone_size: NA
cdr3_aa: CASSPQGTDTEAFF

j_call: TRBJ2-7
v_call: TRBV6-1
clone_size: NA
cdr3_aa: CAIATSGSYEQYF

j_call: TRBJ2-5
v_call: TRBV5-1
clone_size: NA
cdr3_aa: CASSMRGQGALTQYF

j_call: TRBJ2-7
v_call: TRBV2
clone_size: NA
cdr3_aa: CASTGSYEQYF

j_call: TRBJ2-2
v_call: TRBV15
clone_size: NA
cdr3_aa: CATSRKNTGELFF

j_call: TRBJ1-2
v_call: TRBV11-2
clone_size: NA
cdr3_aa: CASSLDPANYGYTF

j_call: TRBJ1-2
v_call: TRBV28
clone_size: NA
cdr3_aa: CASSTPGTYGYTF

j_call: TRBJ2-2
v_call: TRBV5-4
clone_size: NA
cdr3_aa: CASSSLAGGVSGELFF

j_call: TRBJ2-1
v_call: TRBV7-9
clone_size: NA
cdr3_aa: CASSWGSSYNEQFF

j_call: TRBJ2-1
v_call: TRBV7-9
clone_size: NA
cdr3_aa: CASSFSLAGVNEQFF

j_call: TRBJ2-3
v_call: TRBV7-9
clone_size: NA
cdr3_aa: CASSPGTSREGDTQYF

j_call: TRBJ2-1
v_call: TRBV28
clone_size: NA
cdr3_aa: CASSFPHKYNEQFF

j_call: TRBJ2-1
v_call: TRBV19
clone_size: NA
cdr3_aa: CASSAVWGGMGNEQFF

j_call: TRBJ2-5
v_call: TRBV9
clone_size: few
cdr3_aa: CASSFSSGSSETQYF

j_call: TRBJ2-7
v_call: TRBV4-1
clone_size: NA
cdr3_aa: CASSQAPTGGSYEQYF

j_call: TRBJ1-2
v_call: TRBV7-9
clone_size: NA
cdr3_aa: CASSSENYGYTF

j_call: TRBJ1-4
v_call: TRBV7-2
clone_size: once
cdr3_aa: CASSRPGQGYEKLFF

j_call: TRBJ2-3
v_call: TRBV6-4
clone_size: few
cdr3_aa: CASSRQAGADTQYF

j_call: TRBJ2-1
v_call: TRBV19
clone_size: NA
cdr3_aa: CASSITRGIYNEQFF

j_call: TRBJ2-5
v_call: TRBV9
clone_size: NA
cdr3_aa: CASSVGGLASPRQETQYF

j_call: TRBJ2-1
v_call: TRBV2
clone_size: NA
cdr3_aa: CASSEYRNNEQFF

j_call: TRBJ2-1
v_call: TRBV5-1
clone_size: NA
cdr3_aa: CASSLSPGQGADNEQFF

j_call: TRBJ2-7
v_call: TRBV9
clone_size: NA
cdr3_aa: CASSPEIAYEQYF

j_call: TRBJ2-5
v_call: TRBV2
clone_size: NA
cdr3_aa: CASRVTGGMETQYF

j_call: TRBJ2-2
v_call: TRBV5-1
clone_size: NA
cdr3_aa: CASSLDIPGRDGELFF

j_call: TRBJ2-7
v_call: TRBV7-2
clone_size: once
cdr3_aa: CASSFDSTPSYEQYF

j_call: TRBJ2-1
v_call: TRBV7-9
clone_size: NA
cdr3_aa: CASSFDNRANEQFF

j_call: TRBJ2-7
v_call: TRBV28
clone_size: NA
cdr3_aa: CASSLNQGRYEQYF

j_call: TRBJ1-2
v_call: TRBV4-1
clone_size: NA
cdr3_aa: CASSQDPGTGIYGYTF

j_call: TRBJ2-3
v_call: TRBV5-4
clone_size: NA
cdr3_aa: CASSLGGIRHTQYF

j_call: TRBJ1-2
v_call: TRBV19
clone_size: NA
cdr3_aa: CASSRGQNYGYTF

j_call: TRBJ2-5
v_call: TRBV30
clone_size: NA
cdr3_aa: CAWSVGALETQYF

j_call: TRBJ2-3
v_call: TRBV6-6
clone_size: NA
cdr3_aa: CASLAGVNTDTQYF

j_call: TRBJ2-3
v_call: TRBV4-1
clone_size: NA
cdr3_aa: CASSQGRGHLKDTQYF

j_call: TRBJ1-2
v_call: TRBV19
clone_size: NA
cdr3_aa: CALSGTRGGYTF

j_call: TRBJ1-5
v_call: TRBV18
clone_size: few
cdr3_aa: CASSPEGNSNQPQHF